The 20 T cell receptor beta chains listed next were all sequenced from one sample in a study of blood T cell repertoires in COVID-19. The repertoire was sequenced with immunoSEQ multiplex PCR; TCRdb's copy has only in-frame clones and lacks some. Of under 450,000 clones listed, approximately 89% are singletons. Sequences were obtained from peripheral blood. These receptors came from a woman between 40 and 50 years old with COVID-19, enrolled during active disease.

The J gene is TRBJ1-4, the V gene TRBV9; 7 nucleotides agree with TRBD1. There are 16 residues in the CDR3. Germline V lookup: CDR1 SGDLS, CDR2 YYNGEE. After removal of 4 bases from V and 10 bases from J, the junction contained 16 bases not matched to a gene. This chain's CDR3 is CASSSSGTAGAGKLFF. The CDR3 coding sequence is TGTGCCAGCAGCTCGTCCGGGACAGCGGGGGCAGGAAAACTGTTTTTT.

V gene TRBV19 combines with J gene TRBJ2-3, with D perhaps matching TRBD1 (5 bases). Trimming removed 4 bases at V and 11 bases at J, with 16 bases between. This CDR3 is built from 13 residues. The germline gives CDR1 LNHDA, CDR2 SQIVND (reference sequence). CDR3 loop: CASSTTGQGQQYF. The CDR3 region has the DNA TGTGCCAGTAGTACTACCGGACAAGGCCAGCAGTATTTT.

This clone appeared once. The chain combines TRBV9 with TRBJ1-2; D is unresolved. Germline V gene data show CDR1 as SGDLS and CDR2 as YYNGEE. The V end lost 0 bases, the J end lost 6 bases, and 9 bases lay between the germline ends. The CDR3 sequence is 13 residues long. DNA for the CDR3: TGTGCCAGCAGCGTAGTCCCCCGGGATGGCTACACCTTC. Its translation is CASSVVPRDGYTF. The full variable domain, its missing parts supplied by reference TRBV9 and TRBJ1-2, is DSGVTQTPKHLITATGQRVTLRCSPRSGDLSVYWYQQSLDQGLQFLIQYYNGEERAKGNILERFSAQQFPDLHSELNLSSLELGDSALYFCASSVVPRDGYTFGSGTRLTVV.

CDR3 residues: CASRPGQGAIPRETQYF. In nucleotides, the CDR3 is TGTGCCAGCAGGCCAGGACAGGGGGCGATCCCCAGAGAGACCCAGTACTTC. The V and J genes are TRBV28 and TRBJ2-5, with TRBD1 identical over 11 bases. The J segment lost 4 bases and the V segment lost 6 bases, leaving 13 bases of the junction unmatched. The CDR3 extends over 17 amino acids. Germline V gene lookup returns CDR1 MDHEN and CDR2 SYDVKM.

The rearrangement links TRBV19 to TRBJ1-2; TRBD1 might be the D (5 bases). The CDR3 runs 16 residues. Per germline, CDR1 LNHDA and CDR2 SQIVND (reference sequence). Trimming removed 3 bases at V and 2 bases at J, with 16 bases between. DNA for the CDR3: TGTGCCAGTAGTATTACAAAGGCGGAGGGGAACTATGGCTACACCTTC. Residues: CASSITKAEGNYGYTF.

V is TRBV6-5 and J is TRBJ2-3; 8 bases line up with TRBD1. V was clipped by 8 bases and J by 0 bases; unmatched bases: 4. Germline values: CDR1 MNHEY, CDR2 SVGAGI. The CDR3 sequence is 14 residues long. The CDR3 DNA follows: TGTGCCAGCCGACAGGGGCTGAGCACAGATACGCAGTATTTT. This codes for CASRQGLSTDTQYF.

The sample holds a few counts of this clone. The chain joins TRBV6-6 to TRBJ2-7, with a possible D match to TRBD2 (5 bases). Germline lookup yields CDR1 MNHNY and CDR2 SVGAGI (reference sequence). The V end lost 2 bases, the J end lost 1 base, and 12 bases lay between the germline ends. The CDR3 is made up of 15 amino acids. The CDR3 is CASSYTGSGSYEQYF. CDR3 DNA sequence: TGTGCCAGCAGTTACACTGGGAGTGGATCCTACGAGCAGTACTTC.

The rearrangement uses TRBV18 and TRBJ2-2, with 11 bases matching TRBD2. V trimming: 3 bases; J trimming: 0 bases; junction bases outside the gene matches: 6. The CDR3 covers 18 residues. Germline V gene lookup returns CDR1 KGHSH and CDR2 LQKENI. CDR3 DNA: TGTGCCAGCTCACCGCTGACTAGCGGGATACCGAACACCGGGGAGCTGTTTTTT. Its translation is CASSPLTSGIPNTGELFF.

The gene calls are TRBV9 and TRBJ2-2, with TRBD2 identical over 9 bases. Trimming took 1 base from V and 6 from J; bases not matched to a gene: 4. CDR1 and CDR2 (germline): SGDLS, YYNGEE. The CDR3 spans 15 residues. CDR3 loop: CASSVSGGRAGELFF. The CDR3 nucleotides are TGTGCCAGCAGCGTAAGCGGCGGGAGGGCCGGGGAGCTGTTTTTT. The variable domain in full, with the rest retrieved from reference TRBV9 and TRBJ2-2, is DSGVTQTPKHLITATGQRVTLRCSPRSGDLSVYWYQQSLDQGLQFLIQYYNGEERAKGNILERFSAQQFPDLHSELNLSSLELGDSALYFCASSVSGGRAGELFFGEGSRLTVL.

The chain carries TRBV29-1 and TRBJ1-5; D might be TRBD1 (5 bases). The CDR3 runs 13 residues. Trimming pared 6 bases from V and 6 bases from J, leaving 15 bases between. Germline lookup yields CDR1 SQVTM and CDR2 ANQGSEA. The CDR3: CSVRGGVGQPQHF. In DNA, the CDR3 is TGCAGCGTCCGGGGAGGGGTGGGTCAGCCCCAGCATTTT.

This chain links TRBV7-2 with TRBJ1-5; 8 bases are a match to TRBD1. The CDR3 length is 15 residues. V shed 1 base, J shed 2 bases, and the junction held 1 base outside the gene matches. Germline V gene sequence: CDR1 SGHTA, CDR2 FQGNSA. CDR3 sequence: CASSLGQGRNQPQHF. The CDR3 coding sequence is TGTGCCAGCAGCTTAGGACAGGGGCGCAATCAGCCCCAGCATTTT. Drawing the rest from reference TRBV7-2 and TRBJ1-5, the complete variable domain is GAGVSQSPSNKVTEKGKDVELRCDPISGHTALYWYRQSLGQGLEFLIYFQGNSAPDKSGLPSDRFSAERTGGSVSTLTIQRTQQEDSAVYLCASSLGQGRNQPQHFGDGTRLSIL.

The V call is TRBV7-8, the J call TRBJ1-1; no definite D call. The V gene's germline CDR1 is SGHVS and CDR2 FQNEAQ. CDR3 length: 16 residues. V shed 1 base and J shed 0 bases, with 12 bases lying between them. The CDR3 region is CASSLVRGLMNTEAFF. The CDR3 DNA reads as TGTGCCAGCAGCTTAGTTCGGGGATTAATGAACACTGAAGCTTTCTTT. Complete variable domain (other parts from reference TRBV7-8 and TRBJ1-1): GAGVSQSPRYKVAKRGQDVALRCDPISGHVSLFWYQQALGQGPEFLTYFQNEAQLDKSGLPSDRFFAERPEGSVSTLKIQRTQQEDSAVYLCASSLVRGLMNTEAFFGQGTRLTVV.

The V and J genes are TRBV6-5 and TRBJ1-1; D ambiguous. CDR3 length equals 14 residues. The V end was cut by 7 bases, the J end by 1 base, with 13 bases between. CDR1 is MNHEY and CDR2 is SVGAGI in the germline V gene. The CDR3 is CASISSGWNTEAFF. CDR3 coding DNA: TGTGCCAGCATCAGTTCGGGGTGGAACACTGAAGCTTTCTTT.

The chain combines TRBV29-1 with TRBJ1-1; D gene uncertain. The V and J ends lost 6 bases and 2 bases respectively, with 10 bases between them. This CDR3 has 12 amino acids. Germline values: CDR1 SQVTM, CDR2 ANQGSEA. Here the CDR3 reads CSVQAGNTEAFF. In nucleotides, the CDR3 is TGCAGCGTCCAAGCGGGTAACACTGAAGCTTTCTTT.

As regards this clone: This same CDR3 is encoded by further DNA sequences in the sample. The chain carries TRBV5-1 and TRBJ1-3; a possible D gene is TRBD1 (6 bases). Germline lookup yields CDR1 SGHRS and CDR2 YFSETQ. The CDR3 extends over 16 amino acids. Trimming took off 0 bases at V and 0 bases at J, with 10 bases between the two ends. CDR3 sequence: CASSLADRSSGNTIYF. DNA for the CDR3: TGCGCCAGCAGCTTGGCAGACAGGAGCTCTGGAAACACCATATATTTT.

This chain uses TRBV28 with TRBJ1-5, with 9 bases that match TRBD1. The ends lost 7 bases at V and 7 bases at J; junction bases unmatched: 14. Germline V lookup: CDR1 MDHEN, CDR2 SYDVKM. CDR3 length equals 16 residues. The CDR3 nucleotides are TGTGCCAGCAAAGGGGGTCCACAGGGGGCAGGGCAGCCCCAGCATTTT. Translating it yields CASKGGPQGAGQPQHF.

The chain links TRBV5-4 to TRBJ2-5, with a tentative D call TRBD2 (6 bases). The CDR3 is made up of 15 amino acids. Deletions cut 3 bases from V and 1 base from J, with 13 bases between. Germline assignment: CDR1 SGHNT and CDR2 YYREEE (reference sequence). CDR3: CASSYPRGTQETQYF. The CDR3 DNA follows: TGTGCCAGCAGCTACCCGCGCGGGACCCAAGAGACCCAGTACTTC.

The chain is built from TRBV7-8 and TRBJ2-7; 9 nucleotides match TRBD1. Germline CDR1 is SGHVS and CDR2 is FQNEAQ. V lost 1 base to trimming and J lost 3 bases; unmatched junction nucleotides: 13. The CDR3 consists of 18 residues. This CDR3 is CASSLEVGTGFPLYEQYF. CDR3 bases: TGTGCCAGCAGCTTAGAAGTAGGGACAGGGTTCCCACTCTACGAGCAGTACTTC. Based on the CDR3 plus reference TRBV7-8 and TRBJ2-7, the full variable domain is GAGVSQSPRYKVAKRGQDVALRCDPISGHVSLFWYQQALGQGPEFLTYFQNEAQLDKSGLPSDRFFAERPEGSVSTLKIQRTQQEDSAVYLCASSLEVGTGFPLYEQYFGPGTRLTVT.

The rearrangement joins TRBV12-5 to TRBJ1-5; TRBD1 aligns across 7 bases. The V gene's germline CDR1 is LGHNT and CDR2 FRNRAP. This CDR3 region has 15 residues. With V trimmed by 5 bases and J by 4 bases, 8 bases remained unmatched. CDR3 coding DNA: TGTGCTAGTGGTGAAGGGGACAGCCCTAATCAGCCCCAGCATTTT. Protein: CASGEGDSPNQPQHF.

V gene TRBV11-2 combines with J gene TRBJ2-7; TRBD1 matches at 7 bases. V shed 5 bases and J 2 bases; nucleotides not matched to a gene: 9. CDR3 size: 15 residues. Germline values: CDR1 SGHAT, CDR2 FQNNGV. As DNA, the CDR3 is TGTGCCAGCAGCCGAGAGGGGGCGCGCACCTACGAGCAGTACTTC. The encoded protein is CASSREGARTYEQYF.